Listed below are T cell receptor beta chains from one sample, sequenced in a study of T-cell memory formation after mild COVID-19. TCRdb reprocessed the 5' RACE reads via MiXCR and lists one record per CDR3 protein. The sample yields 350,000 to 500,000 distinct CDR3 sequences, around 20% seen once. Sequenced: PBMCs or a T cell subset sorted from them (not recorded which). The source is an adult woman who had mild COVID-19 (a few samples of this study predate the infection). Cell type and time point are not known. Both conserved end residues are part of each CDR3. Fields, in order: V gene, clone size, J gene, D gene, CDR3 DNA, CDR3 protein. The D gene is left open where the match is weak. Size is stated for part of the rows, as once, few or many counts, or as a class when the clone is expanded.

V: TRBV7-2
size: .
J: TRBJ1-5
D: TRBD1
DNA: TGTGCCAGCACCGACCCAGGGGGGCCCCAGCATTTT
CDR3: CASTDPGGPQHF

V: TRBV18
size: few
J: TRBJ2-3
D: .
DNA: TGTGCCAGCTCACCAGAGTCGCGGTATACGCAGTATTTT
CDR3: CASSPESRYTQYF

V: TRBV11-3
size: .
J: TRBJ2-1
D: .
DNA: TGTGCCAGCAGCAAACAGGGAGGTGAGCAGTTCTTC
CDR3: CASSKQGGEQFF

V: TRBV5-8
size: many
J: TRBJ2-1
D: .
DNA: TGTGCCAGCGAGACTAGACGGAACAATGAGCAGTTCTTC
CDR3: CASETRRNNEQFF

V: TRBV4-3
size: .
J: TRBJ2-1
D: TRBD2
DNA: TGCGCCAGCAGCCAAGGGACTAGCGGGAGTGTTTACAATGAGCAGTTCTTC
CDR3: CASSQGTSGSVYNEQFF

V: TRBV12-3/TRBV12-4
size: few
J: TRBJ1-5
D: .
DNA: TGTGCCAGCAGCCCTTGGGGGCACATGTATCAGCCCCAGCATTTT
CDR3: CASSPWGHMYQPQHF

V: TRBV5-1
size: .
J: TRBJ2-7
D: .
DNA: TGCGCCAGCAGCTTGGTAGACGGGGTAAGCTCCTACGAGCAGTACTTC
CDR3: CASSLVDGVSSYEQYF

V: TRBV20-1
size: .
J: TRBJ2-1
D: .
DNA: TGCAGTGCTAATCGGGGTGACAATGAGCAGTTCTTC
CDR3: CSANRGDNEQFF

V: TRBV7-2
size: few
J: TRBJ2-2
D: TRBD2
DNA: TGTGCCAGCAGCTTAGTTCTAGCGGGGCCGACCGGGGAGCTGTTTTTT
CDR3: CASSLVLAGPTGELFF

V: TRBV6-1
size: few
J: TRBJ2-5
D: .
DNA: TGTGCCAGCAGTGAAGCGCAAGACTACTTTCCCCCAGAGACCCAGTACTTC
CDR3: CASSEAQDYFPPETQYF

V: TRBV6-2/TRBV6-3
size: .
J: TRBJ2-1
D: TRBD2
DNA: TGTGCCAGCAATTCCCTCGACGGGAGGGTCCGGGAGCAGTTCTTC
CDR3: CASNSLDGRVREQFF

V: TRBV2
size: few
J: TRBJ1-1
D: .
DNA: TGTGCCAGCGGCAGGGATTTCAACACTGAAGCTTTCTTT
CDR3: CASGRDFNTEAFF

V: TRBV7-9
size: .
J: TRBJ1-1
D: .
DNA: TGTGCCAGCAGCTCTCCTCGTTTGAAGAACACTGAAGCTTTCTTT
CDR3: CASSSPRLKNTEAFF